One and the same sample provided the 26 T cell receptor beta chains below, sequenced in a study of cytomegalovirus exposure and HLA in healthy donors. Primers included in the PCR were 60 Vbeta and 13 Jbeta primers. Profiling relied on immunoSEQ multiplex PCR, and the TCRdb table lists in-frame clones only, not all of them. Of approximately 120,000 clones detected, about 80% appear once; the ten largest clones hold over 7%. The sample consisted of PBMCs. These receptors all stem from a woman aged 45-65 years in good health and CMV-seropositive.

V is TRBV7-3 and J is TRBJ2-5, with 12 bases that match TRBD2. Unmatched junction bases numbered 9, after V lost 5 bases and J lost 5 bases. Germline CDR1 and CDR2: SGHTA and FQGTGA. The CDR3 has 16 amino acids. CDR3 protein: CASSPRLAGALETQYF. The CDR3 nucleotides read TGTGCCAGCAGCCCGCGACTAGCGGGAGCCTTGGAGACCCAGTACTTC.

The chain employs TRBV9 and TRBJ1-6; D is perhaps TRBD1 (6 bases). V lost 4 bases and J 9 bases, leaving 14 bases between the germline ends. The CDR3 runs 14 residues. Germline CDR1 and CDR2: SGDLS and YYNGEE. CDR3 amino acids: CASSPTGIGSPLHF. As DNA, the CDR3 is TGTGCCAGCAGCCCGACAGGCATCGGTTCACCCCTCCACTTT.

The chain carries TRBV7-8 and TRBJ2-7; 10 bases match TRBD1. CDR1 is SGHVS and CDR2 is FQNEAQ in the germline V gene. V dropped 5 bases and J dropped 3; count of bases not matched to a gene: 7. This CDR3 is built from 15 residues. CDR3 sequence (DNA): TGTGCCAGCAGCCCATGGGACAGGGGCATCTACGAGCAGTACTTC. This sequence encodes CASSPWDRGIYEQYF.

The rearrangement links TRBV10-3 to TRBJ2-7; 8 positions agree with TRBD1. CDR1 and CDR2 from the germline V gene are ENHRY and SYGVKD. The CDR3 is 14 amino acids. V lost 5 bases and J lost 0; bases outside the gene matches: 3. This CDR3 reads CAISRDRTSYEQYF. Here the CDR3 DNA reads TGTGCCATCAGTCGGGACAGGACCTCCTACGAGCAGTACTTC.

The gene calls are TRBV9 and TRBJ1-6; 7 nucleotides match TRBD1. Germline V gives CDR1 SGDLS, CDR2 YYNGEE. Trimming took 3 bases from V and 6 from J; bases not matched to a gene: 9. The CDR3 runs 16 residues. This CDR3 is CASSAEGAPGNSPLHF. For the CDR3, the DNA is TGTGCCAGCAGCGCTGAGGGGGCGCCGGGTAATTCACCCCTCCACTTT.

This CDR3 reads CAISDSDGELFF. CDR3 nucleotide sequence: TGCGCCATATCAGACAGTGACGGGGAGCTGTTTTTT. This rearrangement joins TRBV5-1 to TRBJ2-2; D is perhaps TRBD1 (5 bases). Germline CDR1 reads SGHRS; CDR2 reads YFSETQ. The CDR3 loop spans 12 amino acids. The V gene lost 9 bases and the J gene lost 7 bases, with 13 bases spanning the gap.

The chain uses TRBV6-4 and TRBJ2-5; perhaps TRBD2 as D (5 bases). Germline-derived CDR1 and CDR2 are MRHNA and SNTAGT. The germline V and J ends were trimmed by 4 bases and 4 bases, with 10 bases remaining between them. The CDR3 extends over 13 amino acids. CDR3 nucleotides: TGTGCCAGCAGTGTCCGGGGTGGAGAGACCCAGTACTTC. Translated: CASSVRGGETQYF.

This chain links TRBV2 with TRBJ2-3; 13 bases map to TRBD2. The V and J ends lost 6 bases and 4 bases, in that order; junction bases with no gene match: 4. CDR3 length equals 15 residues. The germline gives CDR1 SNHLY, CDR2 FYNNEI. CDR3 sequence: CASRYGTSGADTQYF. The CDR3, as DNA: TGTGCCAGCAGGTACGGGACTAGCGGGGCAGATACGCAGTATTTT.

The chain uses TRBV4-2 and TRBJ2-5, with 13 bases fitting TRBD2. The CDR3 has 15 residues. Germline CDR1 and CDR2: LGHNA and YNFKEQ. V dropped 4 bases and J dropped 5; count of bases not matched to a gene: 4. The CDR3: CASSRTSGGGETQYF. The CDR3 bases are TGTGCCAGCAGCCGGACTAGCGGGGGAGGGGAGACCCAGTACTTC.

This chain joins TRBV7-8 and TRBJ2-1; D is perhaps TRBD1 (6 bases). Germline CDR1 SGHVS, CDR2 FQNEAQ. Trimming took off 4 bases at V and 12 bases at J, with 10 bases between the two ends. The CDR3 runs 11 residues. Here the CDR3 reads CASSYGRGQFF. Here the CDR3 DNA reads TGTGCCAGCAGCTATGGCAGGGGGCAGTTCTTC.

V usage is TRBV19 and J usage is TRBJ1-2, with D hard to call. Trimming removed 2 bases from V and 2 bases from J, with 6 bases in between. CDR3 length: 13 amino acids. The germline V gene encodes CDR1 LNHDA and CDR2 SQIVND (reference sequence). The CDR3 spells CASSINGNYGYTF. In DNA form, the CDR3 reads TGTGCCAGTAGTATAAACGGGAACTATGGCTACACCTTC.

Turning to this clone: Its ends do not fully match the called genes, so a read error is possible. V gene TRBV7-9 combines with J gene TRBJ2-1; TRBD1 aligns across 7 bases. The germline CDR1 and CDR2 sequences are SEHNR and FQNEAQ (reference sequence). The CDR3 sequence is 15 residues long. As DNA, the CDR3 is TGTTCCAGCAGCCTCGGGGACAGCTTCTACAATGAGCAGTTCTTC. It encodes CSSSLGDSFYNEQFF.

The chain recombines TRBV29-1 with TRBJ1-1; D not certain. Trimming shortened V by 1 base and J by 1 base, and 13 bases separated the two germline ends. The length of the CDR3 is 15 residues. From germline, CDR1 is SQVTM and CDR2 ANQGSEA. CDR3 region: CSVEGGEGRNTEAFF. The CDR3 coding sequence is TGCAGCGTTGAAGGGGGTGAGGGCCGGAACACTGAAGCTTTCTTT.

This chain links TRBV7-9 with TRBJ2-3; 10 bases match TRBD2. Germline loops: CDR1 SEHNR, CDR2 FQNEAQ (reference sequence). The CDR3 extends over 17 amino acids. V was clipped by 3 bases and J by 5 bases; unmatched bases: 11. The CDR3 region has the DNA TGTGCCAGCAGCTTTCTAACAGCGGGAGGGTCTATAGATACGCAGTATTTT. Amino acid sequence: CASSFLTAGGSIDTQYF.

The gene calls are TRBV11-2 and TRBJ1-2; the D is unclear. The CDR3 totals 14 residues. Looked up from germline, CDR1 is SGHAT and CDR2 is FQNNGV. The V end was cut by 3 bases, the J end by 5 bases, with 13 bases between. The CDR3 here is CASSLNADSYGYTF. DNA of the CDR3: TGTGCCAGCAGCTTGAACGCGGATTCTTATGGCTACACCTTC.

The V and J genes are TRBV5-1 and TRBJ1-1; 8 bases align to TRBD1. Trimming cost V 4 bases and J 4 bases; bases outside gene matches: 6. Germline values: CDR1 SGHRS, CDR2 YFSETQ. The CDR3 sequence is 14 residues long. CDR3 region: CASSTDRGGTEAFF. CDR3 DNA sequence: TGCGCCAGCAGCACAGACAGGGGAGGCACTGAAGCTTTCTTT.

This clone showed up just a few times. The rearrangement joins TRBV19 to TRBJ1-1, with 8 positions matching TRBD1. This CDR3 comprises 15 residues. The germline V gene has CDR1 LNHDA and CDR2 SQIVND (reference sequence). Trimming took 4 bases from V and 7 from J; bases not matched to a gene: 11. CDR3 region: CASSNRRQGRDEAFF. The CDR3 DNA follows: TGTGCCAGTAGTAACCGTCGACAGGGGCGGGATGAAGCTTTCTTT.

The rearrangement joins TRBV18 to TRBJ2-2, with 9 bases matching TRBD1. With 2 bases clipped from V and 5 bases from J, the junction kept 6 bases outside the gene matches. The CDR3 sequence is 16 residues long. Germline CDR1 reads KGHSH; CDR2 reads LQKENI. The CDR3 protein is CASSPSGTGRTGELFF. Here the CDR3 DNA reads TGTGCCAGCTCACCATCCGGGACAGGGAGGACCGGGGAGCTGTTTTTT.

This clone turned up a few times. V is TRBV4-3 and J is TRBJ2-1, with 8 bases identical to TRBD2. The CDR3 is made up of 15 amino acids. V was clipped by 0 bases and J by 10 bases; unmatched bases: 8. Germline V gene lookup returns CDR1 LGHNA and CDR2 YSLEER. Here the CDR3 reads CASSQEVSGSYEQFF. The CDR3 bases are TGCGCCAGCAGCCAAGAGGTGAGCGGGAGTTACGAGCAGTTCTTC.

The chain recombines TRBV2 with TRBJ2-5; 8 bases align to TRBD2. The end of the DNA fits TRBJ2-7 better, so the J call may be wrong. Germline V lookup: CDR1 SNHLY, CDR2 FYNNEI. The CDR3 consists of 14 residues. The CDR3 DNA is TGTGCCAGCAGTGACAAGCGGGGGTCCTACGAGCAGTACTTC. This gives the protein CASSDKRGSYEQYF.

The chain combines TRBV19 with TRBJ1-5; 7 positions agree with TRBD1. The CDR3 runs 16 residues. Germline CDR1 LNHDA, CDR2 SQIVND (reference sequence). With V trimmed by 0 bases and J by 7 bases, 9 bases remained unmatched. The CDR3 protein is CASSIDQRQGSQPQHF. In DNA form, the CDR3 reads TGTGCCAGTAGTATAGATCAGAGACAGGGAAGCCAGCCCCAGCATTTT.

The chain has TRBV11-2 and TRBJ2-7, with 9 nucleotides matching TRBD1. CDR1 and CDR2 from the germline V gene are SGHAT and FQNNGV. With V trimmed by 4 bases and J by 4 bases, 11 bases remained unmatched. This CDR3 comprises 16 residues. The CDR3 sequence: CASSSFSDRGRYEQYF. The CDR3 DNA is TGTGCCAGCAGCTCCTTTTCGGACAGGGGAAGGTACGAGCAGTACTTC.

CDR3 loop: CASSPGQASYEQYF. As DNA, the CDR3 is TGTGCCAGCAGCCCAGGACAGGCTTCCTACGAGCAGTACTTC. The genes are TRBV21-1 and TRBJ2-7; TRBD1, the D gene given by the table, was not confirmed from the DNA. TRBV21-1 is listed as a pseudogene. This CDR3 contains 14 residues.

The gene calls are TRBV5-4 and TRBJ2-5; TRBD1 agrees at 8 bases. Germline V gene lookup returns CDR1 SGHNT and CDR2 YYREEE (reference sequence). The CDR3 contains 17 residues. J was trimmed by 0 bases and V by 3 bases; bases with no gene match: 10. The CDR3 coding sequence is TGTGCCAGCAGCTCGGCAGGGGGCCCATTCTACCAAGAGACCCAGTACTTC. Its translation: CASSSAGGPFYQETQYF.

This clone has only a few counts. The J gene is TRBJ2-7, the V gene TRBV7-2; D possibly corresponds to TRBD1 (5 bases). V lost 4 bases and J lost 3, with 10 bases in between. Germline assignment: CDR1 SGHTA and CDR2 FQGNSA. This CDR3 is built from 13 residues. CDR3 DNA sequence: TGTGCCAGCAGCTCTAGGGGCGGCTACGAGCAGTACTTC. Its protein is CASSSRGGYEQYF.

This sequence joins TRBV5-1 and TRBJ2-7; D is perhaps TRBD1 (6 bases). CDR1 SGHRS and CDR2 YFSETQ come from the germline V gene. V was cut by 5 bases and J by 3 bases, with 21 bases left in between. This CDR3 contains 16 residues. The CDR3 DNA sequence: TGCGCCAGCAGATCATCCCCCGCTAGGACAGTCTACGAGCAGTACTTC. This sequence encodes CASRSSPARTVYEQYF.